These 8 T cell receptor beta chains were all obtained from the same sample, sequenced in a study of blood T cell repertoires in COVID-19. Data came from immunoSEQ multiplex PCR; TCRdb stores just in-frame clones and leaves some out. The table shows roughly 70,000 clones, with about 91% occurring only once. The sequencing sample was made of peripheral blood. Receptors were obtained from a human donor with active COVID-19. The donor label of this sample is uncertain.

The rearrangement uses TRBV21-1 and TRBJ1-1; the table's TRBD1 call for D was not verified on the DNA. TRBV21-1 is shown as a pseudogene. The CDR3 is 16 residues long. DNA of the CDR3: TGTGCCAGCAGTCATAAATTATACACAATTCGCACTGAAGCTTTCTTT. Protein: CASSHKLYTIRTEAFF.

This clone was seen once. This chain uses TRBV3-1 (or the pseudogene TRBV3-2) with TRBJ2-3; TRBD2 agrees at 11 bases. Germline CDR1 reads LGHDT; CDR2 reads YNNKEL (reference sequence). V lost 5 bases, J lost 6 bases, and 7 bases stayed unmatched. There are 15 residues in the CDR3. CDR3 loop: CASSETSGSWDTQYF. The CDR3 DNA follows: TGTGCCAGCAGCGAAACTAGCGGGAGTTGGGATACGCAGTATTTT.

The genes are TRBV5-1 and TRBJ2-3; D possibly corresponds to TRBD2 (6 bases). V lost 0 bases, J lost 0 bases, and 11 bases lay in between. Germline V CDR1 and CDR2: SGHRS, YFSETQ. The CDR3 sequence is 16 residues long. Here the CDR3 DNA reads TGCGCCAGCAGCTTGGCGGCGGGAACTAGCACAGATACGCAGTATTTT. Its translation is CASSLAAGTSTDTQYF.

This chain joins TRBV27 and TRBJ1-4, with 8 bases identical to TRBD1. This CDR3 is built from 13 residues. Germline CDR1 and CDR2: MNHEY and SMNVEV (reference sequence). J gave up 6 bases and V 5 bases, and 2 bases lay outside the gene matches. The CDR3 reads CASSPGGDEKLFF. The DNA of the CDR3 is TGTGCCAGCAGTCCAGGGGGCGATGAAAAACTGTTTTTT.

This sequence joins TRBV7-9 and TRBJ1-5, with TRBD1 identical over 8 bases. Trimming cost V 5 bases and J 6 bases; bases outside gene matches: 9. The germline gives CDR1 SEHNR, CDR2 FQNEAQ (reference sequence). This CDR3 has 15 residues. CDR3 in DNA: TGTGCCAGCAGCCGGGGACAGGCCGTCGGTCAGCCCCAGCATTTT. It translates to CASSRGQAVGQPQHF.

The chain has TRBV5-6 and TRBJ2-7, with 10 bases identical to TRBD2. Unmatched junction bases numbered 12, after V lost 4 bases and J lost 5 bases. The CDR3 has 16 residues. From germline, CDR1 is SGHDT and CDR2 YYEEEE. CDR3 loop: CASSGTYSSGRDEQYF. Written as DNA, the CDR3 is TGTGCCAGCAGCGGCACTTACTCTAGCGGGAGAGACGAGCAGTACTTC.

The V call is TRBV10-3, the J call TRBJ2-2, with D tentatively TRBD2 (5 bases). V was trimmed by 4 bases and J by 1 base, leaving 10 bases between them. CDR3 size: 15 residues. Germline CDR1 is ENHRY and CDR2 is SYGVKD. The CDR3 is CAISGVSENTGELFF. The CDR3 nucleotides are TGTGCCATCAGTGGGGTTAGCGAGAACACCGGGGAGCTGTTTTTT.

Only one count was recorded for this clone. This rearrangement joins TRBV7-2 to TRBJ1-4, with TRBD1 matching over 9 bases. The CDR3 length is 14 residues. V gave up 5 bases and J gave up 5 bases; unmatched junction bases: 3. In germline, CDR1 is SGHTA, CDR2 FQGNSA. The CDR3 sequence is CASSQQGANEKLFF. The CDR3 bases are TGTGCCAGCAGCCAACAGGGGGCGAATGAAAAACTGTTTTTT.